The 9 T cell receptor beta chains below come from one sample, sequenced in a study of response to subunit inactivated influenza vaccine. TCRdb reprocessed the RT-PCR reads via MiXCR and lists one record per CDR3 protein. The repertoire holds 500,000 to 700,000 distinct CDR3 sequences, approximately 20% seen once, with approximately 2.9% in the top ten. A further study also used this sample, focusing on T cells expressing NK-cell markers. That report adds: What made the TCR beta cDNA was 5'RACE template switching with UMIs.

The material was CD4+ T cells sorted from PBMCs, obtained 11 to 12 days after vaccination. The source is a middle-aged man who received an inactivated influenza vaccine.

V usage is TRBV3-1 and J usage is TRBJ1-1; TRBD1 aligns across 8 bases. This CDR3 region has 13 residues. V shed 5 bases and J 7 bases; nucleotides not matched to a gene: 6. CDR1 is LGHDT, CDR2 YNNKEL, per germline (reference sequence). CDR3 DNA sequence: TGTGCCAGCAGCTTCGACAGGGGTGTTGAAGCTTTCTTT. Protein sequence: CASSFDRGVEAFF.

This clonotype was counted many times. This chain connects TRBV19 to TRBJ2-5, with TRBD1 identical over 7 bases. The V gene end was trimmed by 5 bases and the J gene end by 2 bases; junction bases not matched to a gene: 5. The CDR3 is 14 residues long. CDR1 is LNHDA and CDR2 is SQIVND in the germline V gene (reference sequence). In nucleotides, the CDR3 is TGTGCCAGTAGTCCACGGGACAGACAAGAGACCCAGTACTTC. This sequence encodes CASSPRDRQETQYF.

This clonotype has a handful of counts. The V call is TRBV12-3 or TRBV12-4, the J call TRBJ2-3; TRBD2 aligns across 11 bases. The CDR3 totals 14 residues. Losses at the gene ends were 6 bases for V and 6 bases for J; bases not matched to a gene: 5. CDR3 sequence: CASSRSGGADTQYF. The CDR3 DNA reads TGTGCCAGCAGCCGTAGCGGGGGGGCTGATACGCAGTATTTT.

CDR3 sequence: CATSRPPRGTYPIADTQYF. As DNA, the CDR3 is TGTGCCACCAGCAGACCTCCGCGTGGGACTTACCCAATTGCAGATACGCAGTATTTT. V gene TRBV15 combines with J gene TRBJ2-3; D is possibly TRBD2 (6 bases). Germline CDR1 is LNHNV and CDR2 is YYDKDF (reference sequence). The CDR3 runs 19 residues. V was clipped by 2 bases and J by 4 bases, with 25 bases between them. The full variable domain, its missing parts supplied by reference TRBV15 and TRBJ2-3, is DAMVIQNPRYQVTQFGKPVTLSCSQTLNHNVMYWYQQKSSQAPKLLFHYYDKDFNNEADTPDNFQSRRPNTSFCFLDIRSPGLGDTAMYLCATSRPPRGTYPIADTQYFGPGTRLTVL.

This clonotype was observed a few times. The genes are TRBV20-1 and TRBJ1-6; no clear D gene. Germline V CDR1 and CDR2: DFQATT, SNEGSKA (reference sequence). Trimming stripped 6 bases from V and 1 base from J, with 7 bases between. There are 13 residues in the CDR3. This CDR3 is CSAHLSYNSPLHF. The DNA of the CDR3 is TGCAGTGCACACCTTTCCTATAATTCACCCCTCCACTTT.

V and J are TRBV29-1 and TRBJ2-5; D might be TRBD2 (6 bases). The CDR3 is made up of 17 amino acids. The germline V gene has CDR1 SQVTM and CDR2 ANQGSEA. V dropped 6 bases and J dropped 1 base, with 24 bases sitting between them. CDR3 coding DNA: TGCAGCGTGCAGGGAGGACCCGGGAAAAACATCCAAGAGACCCAGTACTTC. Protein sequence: CSVQGGPGKNIQETQYF.

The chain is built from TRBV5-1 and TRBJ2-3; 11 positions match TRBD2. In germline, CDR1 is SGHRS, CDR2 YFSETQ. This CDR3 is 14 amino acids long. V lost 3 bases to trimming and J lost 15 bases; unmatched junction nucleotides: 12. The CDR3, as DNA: TGCGCCAGCAGCTCCCGGATGGGAGGGACTAGCGGATATTTT. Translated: CASSSRMGGTSGYF.

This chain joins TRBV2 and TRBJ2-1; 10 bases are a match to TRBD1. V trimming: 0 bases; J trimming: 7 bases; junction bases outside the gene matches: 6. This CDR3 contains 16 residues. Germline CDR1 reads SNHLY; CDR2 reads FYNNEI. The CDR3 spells CASSEAMRQGANEQFF. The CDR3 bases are TGTGCCAGCAGTGAAGCGATGCGACAGGGGGCAAATGAGCAGTTCTTC.

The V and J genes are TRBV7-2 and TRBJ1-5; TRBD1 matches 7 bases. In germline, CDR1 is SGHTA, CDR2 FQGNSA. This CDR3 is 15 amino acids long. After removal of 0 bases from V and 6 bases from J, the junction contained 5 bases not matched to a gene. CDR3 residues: CASSLAQGVGQPQHF. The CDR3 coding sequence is TGTGCCAGCAGCTTAGCGCAGGGGGTCGGTCAGCCCCAGCATTTT.